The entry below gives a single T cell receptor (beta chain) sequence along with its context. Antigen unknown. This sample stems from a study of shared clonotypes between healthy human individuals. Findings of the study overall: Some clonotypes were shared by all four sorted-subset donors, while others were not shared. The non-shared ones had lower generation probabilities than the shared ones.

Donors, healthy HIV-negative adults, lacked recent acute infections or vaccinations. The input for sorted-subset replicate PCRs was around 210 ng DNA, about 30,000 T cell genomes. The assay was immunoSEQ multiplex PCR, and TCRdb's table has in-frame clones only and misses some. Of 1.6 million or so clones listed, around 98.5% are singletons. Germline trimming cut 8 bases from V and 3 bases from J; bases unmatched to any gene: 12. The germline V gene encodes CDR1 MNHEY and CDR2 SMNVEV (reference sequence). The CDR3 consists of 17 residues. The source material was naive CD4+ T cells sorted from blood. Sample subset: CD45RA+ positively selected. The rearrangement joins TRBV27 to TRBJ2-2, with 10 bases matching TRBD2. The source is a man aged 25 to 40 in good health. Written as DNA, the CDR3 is TGTGCCAGCGCGTCCAGGCCTAGCGGGAGATACACCGGGGAGCTGTTTTTT. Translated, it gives CASASRPSGRYTGELFF.